The 20 T cell receptor beta chains below come from one sample, sequenced in a study of blood T cell repertoires in COVID-19. Measured with immunoSEQ multiplex PCR; TCRdb has only the in-frame clones, and not every one. In the table there are about 140,000 clones, more than 85% of which are singletons. The sample comprised peripheral blood. The source of these receptors is a human donor in a cohort sampled during active COVID-19.

The J gene is TRBJ2-1, the V gene TRBV2; 9 positions match TRBD2. V was pared by 7 bases and J by 9 bases, with 7 bases of the junction left unmatched. This CDR3 has 13 residues. CDR1 is SNHLY, CDR2 FYNNEI, per germline. Here the CDR3 DNA reads TGTGCCAGCACCGAGCGGGAGGAGGGTGAGCAGTTCTTC. It specifies CASTEREEGEQFF. The whole variable domain, filled in from reference TRBV2 and TRBJ2-1, reads EPEVTQTPSHQVTQMGQEVILRCVPISNHLYFYWYRQILGQKVEFLVSFYNNEISEKSEIFDDQFSVERPDGSNFTLKIRSTKLEDSAMYFCASTEREEGEQFFGPGTRLTVL.

The J gene is TRBJ2-1, the V gene TRBV10-1; 8 bases match TRBD1. The CDR3 consists of 15 residues. The V gene end was trimmed by 7 bases and the J gene end by 5 bases; junction bases not matched to a gene: 10. In germline, CDR1 is WNHNN, CDR2 SYGVQD (reference sequence). The CDR3 loop is CASNLTGDLNNEQFF. The DNA for the CDR3 is TGCGCCAGCAATCTGACAGGGGACCTAAACAATGAGCAGTTCTTC.

The rearrangement uses TRBV2 and TRBJ1-2; no clear D gene. V lost 6 bases to trimming and J lost 2 bases, with 10 bases between them. CDR1 and CDR2 from the germline V gene are SNHLY and FYNNEI. The CDR3 has 13 amino acids. DNA for the CDR3: TGTGCCAGCAGCACCGACGGGAACTATGGCTACACCTTC. Its protein product is CASSTDGNYGYTF. Full variable domain (rest looked up from reference TRBV2 and TRBJ1-2): EPEVTQTPSHQVTQMGQEVILRCVPISNHLYFYWYRQILGQKVEFLVSFYNNEISEKSEIFDDQFSVERPDGSNFTLKIRSTKLEDSAMYFCASSTDGNYGYTFGSGTRLTVV.

This clone has a handful of counts. This chain joins TRBV12-3 or TRBV12-4 and TRBJ2-1, with 10 bases fitting TRBD2. CDR3 length: 13 residues. After removal of 8 bases from V and 8 bases from J, the junction contained 6 bases not matched to a gene. CDR3 protein: CASFSGGQDEQFF. DNA of the CDR3: TGTGCCAGCTTTAGCGGGGGGCAGGATGAGCAGTTCTTC.

The gene calls are TRBV5-1 and TRBJ2-5; TRBD2 matches at 16 bases. The V gene end was trimmed by 3 bases and the J gene end by 5 bases; junction bases not matched to a gene: 4. CDR3 length equals 16 residues. Germline V gene sequence: CDR1 SGHRS, CDR2 YFSETQ. DNA of the CDR3: TGCGCCAGCAGCTCGGGACTAGCGGGGGGGCCGGAGACCCAGTACTTC. It translates to CASSSGLAGGPETQYF.

The chain is built from TRBV7-8 and TRBJ2-5; 12 bases map to TRBD2. The V segment lost 1 base and the J segment 2 bases; nucleotides outside the gene matches: 5. The germline V gene has CDR1 SGHVS and CDR2 FQNEAQ. The CDR3 spans 17 residues. The CDR3 here is CASSLVGLAGGQETQYF. CDR3 in DNA: TGTGCCAGCAGCTTAGTTGGTCTAGCGGGGGGGCAAGAGACCCAGTACTTC.

CDR3: CASGGLEVGEQFF. The CDR3 DNA reads TGTGCCAGCGGCGGACTAGAAGTGGGTGAGCAGTTCTTC. V is TRBV27 and J is TRBJ2-1; 7 nucleotides line up with TRBD2. Trimming removed 8 bases from V and 9 bases from J; junction bases left unmatched: 10. Germline loops: CDR1 MNHEY, CDR2 SMNVEV (reference sequence). This CDR3 contains 13 residues.

This clone has at least ten counts. The genes are TRBV18 and TRBJ2-7; 8 bases fit TRBD1. The CDR3 runs 14 residues. CDR1 is KGHSH and CDR2 is LQKENI in the germline V gene. The V gene end was trimmed by 2 bases and the J gene end by 7 bases; junction bases not matched to a gene: 7. The CDR3 here is CASSPSGQGREQYF. As DNA, the CDR3 is TGTGCCAGCTCACCATCTGGACAGGGACGGGAGCAGTACTTC.

The chain couples TRBV5-1 to TRBJ2-1; tentatively, D is TRBD2 (6 bases). Per germline, CDR1 SGHRS and CDR2 YFSETQ. V lost 4 bases and J lost 6, with 14 bases in between. This CDR3 has 14 amino acids. The CDR3 coding sequence is TGCGCCAGCAGCCCCCTAGCGAGTTTCAATGAGCAGTTCTTC. It is translated as CASSPLASFNEQFF.

This clone came up once. The V gene is TRBV4-1, the J gene TRBJ2-5; 9 bases are a match to TRBD1. With V trimmed by 2 bases and J by 4 bases, 2 bases remained unmatched. CDR1 is MGHRA and CDR2 is YSYEKL in the germline V gene. This CDR3 has 14 residues. CDR3 loop: CASSQPGQGETQYF. Written as DNA, the CDR3 is TGCGCCAGCAGCCAACCGGGACAGGGAGAGACCCAGTACTTC.

In its sample, this clone was seen once. The rearrangement joins TRBV10-3 to TRBJ2-1; 11 bases line up with TRBD2. J was trimmed by 8 bases and V by 9 bases; bases with no gene match: 9. There are 14 residues in the CDR3. CDR1 and CDR2 from the germline V gene are ENHRY and SYGVKD. CDR3 nucleotides: TGTGCCATACATTCTAGCGGGGGGTCCGATGAGCAGTTCTTC. Its translation is CAIHSSGGSDEQFF.

This chain joins TRBV2 and TRBJ2-6; 7 positions match TRBD1. The ends lost 10 bases at V and 2 bases at J; junction bases unmatched: 8. Per germline, CDR1 SNHLY and CDR2 FYNNEI. This CDR3 contains 15 residues. This CDR3 is CATDRDPTGANVLTF. Here the CDR3 DNA reads TGTGCCACCGACAGGGATCCGACTGGGGCCAACGTCCTGACTTTC. The full variable domain, in which reference TRBV2 and TRBJ2-6 provide the parts outside the CDR3, is EPEVTQTPSHQVTQMGQEVILRCVPISNHLYFYWYRQILGQKVEFLVSFYNNEISEKSEIFDDQFSVERPDGSNFTLKIRSTKLEDSAMYFCATDRDPTGANVLTFGAGSRLTVL.

The V and J genes are TRBV7-8 and TRBJ2-7, with 10 nucleotides matching TRBD2. Germline trimming cut 5 bases from V and 0 bases from J; bases unmatched to any gene: 10. In germline, CDR1 is SGHVS, CDR2 FQNEAQ. The CDR3 is made up of 17 amino acids. The CDR3: CASSRGLAERSSYEQYF. In nucleotides, the CDR3 is TGTGCCAGCAGCCGAGGACTAGCGGAAAGGAGCTCCTACGAGCAGTACTTC.

The V gene is TRBV3-1 (or the pseudogene TRBV3-2), the J gene TRBJ2-5; D call uncertain. Between the trimmed V and J ends, which lost 5 bases and 5 bases, there was a span of 12 bases. The germline gives CDR1 LGHDT, CDR2 YNNKEL (reference sequence). The CDR3 covers 13 residues. The CDR3 nucleotides are TGTGCCAGCAGCTACGACTGGCGGGAGACCCAGTACTTC. It encodes CASSYDWRETQYF.

This clone appeared a single time. V is TRBV28 and J is TRBJ1-2, with TRBD1 matching 9 bases. V lost 7 bases and J lost 0; bases outside the gene matches: 9. The CDR3 is made up of 16 amino acids. Germline V gene sequence: CDR1 MDHEN, CDR2 SYDVKM. The CDR3 DNA follows: TGTGCCAGCAACTCCCCCGGGACAGGGACTAACTATGGCTACACCTTC. It encodes CASNSPGTGTNYGYTF.

A single count supports this clone. This chain joins TRBV10-3 and TRBJ1-1; no definite D call. V shed 4 bases and J shed 8 bases, with 11 bases lying between them. This CDR3 is built from 12 residues. Germline V gene sequence: CDR1 ENHRY, CDR2 SYGVKD. The CDR3 sequence is CAISGQGYEAFF. The CDR3 nucleotides read TGTGCCATCAGTGGACAAGGCTACGAAGCTTTCTTT.

This clone was seen a few times. The V and J genes are TRBV4-1 and TRBJ2-1, with 10 bases identical to TRBD1. The CDR3 sequence is 16 residues long. V was pared by 2 bases and J by 6 bases, with 7 bases of the junction left unmatched. Germline assignment: CDR1 MGHRA and CDR2 YSYEKL. This CDR3 is CASSQMGRDRGNEQFF. The CDR3 DNA follows: TGCGCCAGCAGCCAAATGGGTAGGGACAGGGGCAATGAGCAGTTCTTC.

A remark on this clone: Distinct nucleotide sequences in the sample also encode this CDR3. This chain connects TRBV19 to TRBJ2-2, with D hard to call. The germline V gene encodes CDR1 LNHDA and CDR2 SQIVND (reference sequence). Trimming took 4 bases from V and 2 from J, leaving 8 bases between them. The CDR3 has 14 residues. The CDR3 nucleotides read TGTGCCAGTAGTAGGGCAGGCAACACCGGGGAGCTGTTTTTT. It codes for CASSRAGNTGELFF.

The CDR3 protein is CASSFPWNTEAFF. In DNA, the CDR3 is TGTGCCAGCAGTTTCCCCTGGAACACTGAAGCTTTCTTT. The gene calls are TRBV28 and TRBJ1-1, with unresolved D. This CDR3 comprises 13 residues. Germline CDR1 is MDHEN and CDR2 is SYDVKM. The V end lost 3 bases, the J end lost 1 base, and 6 bases lay between the germline ends.

The V and J genes are TRBV27 and TRBJ2-1; 10 positions match TRBD2. Trimming cost V 5 bases and J 8 bases; bases outside gene matches: 12. The germline V gene encodes CDR1 MNHEY and CDR2 SMNVEV (reference sequence). The CDR3 is 16 amino acids. CDR3 residues: CASSPLGAGGPDEQFF. The CDR3 region has the DNA TGTGCCAGCAGTCCCCTAGGAGCGGGAGGGCCGGATGAGCAGTTCTTC.